This T cell receptor (beta chain) was identified during a study of cytomegalovirus exposure and HLA in healthy donors. Study-wide results and limits: The study recorded over 150 TCR beta chains that were cytomegalovirus-associated.

Comments on this clone: Its antigen is as yet unknown.

The primer mix had 60 Vbeta and 13 Jbeta primers. The table came from immunoSEQ multiplex PCR; TCRdb's copy has only in-frame clones and leaves some out. The top ten clones hold about 3.1% of a sample with about 110,000 clones, around three quarters of them seen once. The source of this sequence is a woman aged 40 to 49 in good health and CMV-seronegative. The sample taken for sequencing was PBMCs.

Written as DNA, the CDR3 is TGTGCCAGCAGTTTAGAGGGTAGCACAATTATCTCTGGAAACACCATATATTTT. Its translation: CASSLEGSTIISGNTIYF. J is TRBJ1-3 and V is TRBV28, with D uncertain. V was shortened by 2 bases and J by 0 bases, with 17 bases between the two germline ends. Germline CDR1 MDHEN, CDR2 SYDVKM. This CDR3 contains 18 residues.